One and the same sample provided the 6 T cell receptor beta chains below, sequenced in a study of technical replicates of blood from a handful of donors. Sequencing used immunoSEQ multiplex PCR; TCRdb keeps in-frame clones, though not all of them. The profile shows around 81,000 clones, around four fifths of them singletons. The sequenced sample was PBMCs. The receptors were sampled from a human donor in good health. Some clones in this sample may be carry-over from other donors' samples.

This chain uses TRBV6-6 with TRBJ2-2; D gene uncertain. Germline values: CDR1 MNHNY, CDR2 SVGAGI (reference sequence). The V end was cut by 3 bases, the J end by 6 bases, with 5 bases between. The CDR3 is 12 amino acids. The CDR3 DNA follows: TGTGCCAGCAGTTATAGTCCCGGGGAGCTGTTTTTT. Translated: CASSYSPGELFF.

This clone was observed a few times. J is TRBJ2-1 and V is TRBV30; 7 bases are shared with TRBD1. The J segment lost 6 bases and the V segment lost 4 bases, leaving 3 bases of the junction unmatched. The CDR3 extends over 12 amino acids. Germline V gives CDR1 GTSNPN, CDR2 SVGIG (reference sequence). CDR3 nucleotides: TGTGCCTGGAACAGGGGTGTCAATGAGCAGTTCTTC. Residues: CAWNRGVNEQFF.

This sequence joins TRBV6-5 and TRBJ2-1; D may be TRBD1 (5 bases). CDR3 length equals 11 residues. Germline lookup yields CDR1 MNHEY and CDR2 SVGAGI. The ends were cut back, 5 bases at V and 13 bases at J, with 12 bases in the middle. DNA of the CDR3: TGTGCCAGCAGTGCAGGGTACCTCCAGTTCTTC. Its translation is CASSAGYLQFF.

This clone was counted a few times. The chain joins TRBV27 to TRBJ1-6; TRBD1 matches at 7 bases. Trimming took 0 bases from V and 6 from J; bases not matched to a gene: 5. Looked up from germline, CDR1 is MNHEY and CDR2 is SMNVEV (reference sequence). The CDR3 is made up of 16 amino acids. In nucleotides, the CDR3 is TGTGCCAGCAGTTTATCCTCCAGGGGGATTAATTCACCCCTCCACTTT. The encoded protein is CASSLSSRGINSPLHF.

The rearrangement uses TRBV13 and TRBJ1-1; D unclear. This CDR3 is built from 14 residues. Germline V gene sequence: CDR1 PRHDT, CDR2 FYEKMQ (reference sequence). The V and J ends lost 9 bases and 8 bases respectively, with 22 bases between them. The DNA for the CDR3 is TGTGCCAGTCAAGCTCCGGGAGCCGCTACGGAAGCTTTCTTT. Amino acid sequence: CASQAPGAATEAFF.

The V call is TRBV11-2, the J call TRBJ2-5, with D possibly TRBD2 on 5 matching bases. This CDR3 has 16 amino acids. V was trimmed by 1 base and J by 7 bases, leaving 19 bases between them. Germline CDR1 SGHAT, CDR2 FQNNGV. CDR3 amino acids: CASSLVRARMRMTQYF. The DNA for the CDR3 is TGTGCCAGCAGCTTAGTGAGGGCTAGGATGCGTATGACCCAGTACTTC.